This T cell receptor beta chain was recorded in a study of response to subunit inactivated influenza vaccine listed by TCRdb under 2018. Turning to the overall study: To follow how T cells responded to a trivalent subunit inactivated influenza vaccine, the researchers relied on deep quantitative profiling of the T cell receptor repertoire.

As to this clonotype: Its antigen is currently not known. No base-level quality is on record; no much larger clone is a single base apart.

V is clipped by 3 bases and J by 5 bases, and the sequence between their germline boundaries is 8 bases long. From a lookup of the germline V gene, CDR1 and CDR2 are SGHTA and FQGNSA. The CDR3 runs 12 residues from the cysteine to the phenylalanine. The kept DNA is CDR3 alone, 36 bases in frame from the first base. The protocol used for the library was RT-PCR. The reads were generated on an Illumina HiSeq 2500. TCRdb's own reprocessing of the public reads used fastp at Q25 and MiXCR and kept productive beta chains. CDR3 protein sequences are deduplicated, and each keeps its most common genes and DNA. This sample has about 650,000 distinct CDR3 sequences in its table, and around a sixth of those were observed once. In total, the top ten clones hold around 10% of the sample. Beyond this particular receptor, the publication reports: It was suggested by the authors that each seasonal influenza vaccination may recruit only a limited number of new T cells.

Recombination connected TRBV7-2 to TRBJ2-7; the D segment cannot be called with confidence. The receptor was derived from a man between 45 and 60 years old who received an inactivated influenza vaccine. Donor details come from another sample of the same person, matched by shared clones. The material sequenced was PBMCs from blood, taken about 11 days after vaccination. The CDR3 region reads CASSFTFDEQYF. The nucleotides are TGTGCCAGCAGCTTTACGTTTGACGAGCAGTACTTC.